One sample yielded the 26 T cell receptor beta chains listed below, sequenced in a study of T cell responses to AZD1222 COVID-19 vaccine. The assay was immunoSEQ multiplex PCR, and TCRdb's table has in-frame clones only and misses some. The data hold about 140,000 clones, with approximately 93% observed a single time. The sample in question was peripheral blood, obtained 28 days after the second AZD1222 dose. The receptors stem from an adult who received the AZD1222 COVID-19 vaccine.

The CDR3 region is CASSIYRDRNEKLFF. In DNA form, the CDR3 reads TGTGCCAGTAGTATCTACCGGGACAGAAATGAAAAACTGTTTTTT. The chain recombines TRBV19 with TRBJ1-4; TRBD1 aligns across 7 bases. With 3 bases clipped from V and 5 bases from J, the junction kept 6 bases outside the gene matches. Germline assignment: CDR1 LNHDA and CDR2 SQIVND (reference sequence). The CDR3 is 15 residues long.

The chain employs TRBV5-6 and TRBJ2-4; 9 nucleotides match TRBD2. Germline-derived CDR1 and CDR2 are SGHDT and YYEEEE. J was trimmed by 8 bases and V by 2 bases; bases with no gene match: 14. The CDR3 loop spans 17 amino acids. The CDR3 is CASSFLASGDPGDIQYF. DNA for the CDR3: TGTGCCAGCAGCTTTCTGGCTAGCGGGGACCCCGGAGACATTCAGTACTTC.

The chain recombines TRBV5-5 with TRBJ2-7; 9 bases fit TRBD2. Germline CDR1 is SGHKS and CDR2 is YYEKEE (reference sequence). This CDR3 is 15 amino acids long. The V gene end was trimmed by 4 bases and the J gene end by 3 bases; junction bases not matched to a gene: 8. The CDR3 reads CASSRRLAEYYEQYF. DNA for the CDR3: TGTGCCAGCAGCCGTAGACTAGCGGAGTACTACGAGCAGTACTTC.

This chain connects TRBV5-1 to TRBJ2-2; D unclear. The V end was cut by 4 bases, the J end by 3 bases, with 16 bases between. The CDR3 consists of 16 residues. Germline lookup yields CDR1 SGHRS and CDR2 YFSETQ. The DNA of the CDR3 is TGCGCCAGCAGCCGCCTGTCTCCGGGCGACACCGGGGAGCTGTTTTTT. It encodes CASSRLSPGDTGELFF.

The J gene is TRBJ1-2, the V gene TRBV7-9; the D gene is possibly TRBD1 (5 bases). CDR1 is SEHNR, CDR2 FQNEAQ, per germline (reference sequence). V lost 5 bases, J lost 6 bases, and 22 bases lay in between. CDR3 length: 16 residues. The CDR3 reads CASSPSRDHGSHGYTF. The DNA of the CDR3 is TGTGCCAGCAGCCCGAGCCGGGACCATGGGTCGCATGGCTACACCTTC. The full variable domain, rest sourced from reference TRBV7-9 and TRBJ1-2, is DTGVSQNPRHKITKRGQNVTFRCDPISEHNRLYWYRQTLGQGPEFLTYFQNEAQLEKSRLLSDRFSAERPKGSFSTLEIQRTEQGDSAMYLCASSPSRDHGSHGYTFGSGTRLTVV.

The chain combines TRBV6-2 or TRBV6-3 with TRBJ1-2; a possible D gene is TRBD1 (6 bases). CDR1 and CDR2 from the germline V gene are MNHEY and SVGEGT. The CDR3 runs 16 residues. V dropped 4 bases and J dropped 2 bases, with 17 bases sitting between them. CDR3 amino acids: CASSSTQSGANYGYTF. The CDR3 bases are TGTGCCAGCAGTTCCACTCAGTCGGGGGCCAACTATGGCTACACCTTC.

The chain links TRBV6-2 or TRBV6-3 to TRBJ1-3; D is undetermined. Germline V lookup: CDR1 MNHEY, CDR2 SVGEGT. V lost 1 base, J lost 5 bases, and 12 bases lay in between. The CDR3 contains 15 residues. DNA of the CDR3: TGTGCCAGCAGTTACTACGTGCCGGGCAGAAACACCATATATTTT. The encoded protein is CASSYYVPGRNTIYF.

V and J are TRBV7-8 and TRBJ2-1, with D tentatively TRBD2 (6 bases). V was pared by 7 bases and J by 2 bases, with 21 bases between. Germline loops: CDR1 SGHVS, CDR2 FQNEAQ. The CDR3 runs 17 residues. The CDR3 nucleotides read TGTGCCAGCACCACCTTCCTAACGGGGGTTGCCTACAATGAGCAGTTCTTC. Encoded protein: CASTTFLTGVAYNEQFF. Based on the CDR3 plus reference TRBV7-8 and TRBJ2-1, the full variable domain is GAGVSQSPRYKVAKRGQDVALRCDPISGHVSLFWYQQALGQGPEFLTYFQNEAQLDKSGLPSDRFFAERPEGSVSTLKIQRTQQEDSAVYLCASTTFLTGVAYNEQFFGPGTRLTVL.

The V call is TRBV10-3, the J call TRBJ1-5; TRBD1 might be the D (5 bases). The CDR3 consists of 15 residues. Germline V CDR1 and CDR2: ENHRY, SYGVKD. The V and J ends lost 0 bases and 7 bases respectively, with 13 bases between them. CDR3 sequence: CAISESRTGGQPQHF. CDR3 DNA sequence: TGTGCCATCAGTGAGTCTAGGACGGGGGGACAGCCCCAGCATTTT.

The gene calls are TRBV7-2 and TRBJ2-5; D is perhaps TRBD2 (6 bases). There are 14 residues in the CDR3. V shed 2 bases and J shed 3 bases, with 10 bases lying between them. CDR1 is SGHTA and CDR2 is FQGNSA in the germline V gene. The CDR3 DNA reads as TGTGCCAGCAGCTTATCATCTAGCGAAGAGACCCAGTACTTC. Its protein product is CASSLSSSEETQYF.

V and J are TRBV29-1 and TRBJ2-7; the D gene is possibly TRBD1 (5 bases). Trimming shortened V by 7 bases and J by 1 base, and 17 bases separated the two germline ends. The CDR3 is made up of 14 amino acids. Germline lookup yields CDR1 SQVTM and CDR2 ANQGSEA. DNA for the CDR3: TGCAGCGCCGAGGACACGAGAGATTCCTACGAGCAGTACTTC. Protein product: CSAEDTRDSYEQYF.

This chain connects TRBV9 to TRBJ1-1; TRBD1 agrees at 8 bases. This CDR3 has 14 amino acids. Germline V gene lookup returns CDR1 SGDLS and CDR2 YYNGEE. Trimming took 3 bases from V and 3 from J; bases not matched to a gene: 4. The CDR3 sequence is CASSGQGYDTEAFF. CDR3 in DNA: TGTGCCAGCAGCGGACAGGGGTACGACACTGAAGCTTTCTTT. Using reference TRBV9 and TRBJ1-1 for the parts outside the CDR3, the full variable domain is DSGVTQTPKHLITATGQRVTLRCSPRSGDLSVYWYQQSLDQGLQFLIQYYNGEERAKGNILERFSAQQFPDLHSELNLSSLELGDSALYFCASSGQGYDTEAFFGQGTRLTVV.

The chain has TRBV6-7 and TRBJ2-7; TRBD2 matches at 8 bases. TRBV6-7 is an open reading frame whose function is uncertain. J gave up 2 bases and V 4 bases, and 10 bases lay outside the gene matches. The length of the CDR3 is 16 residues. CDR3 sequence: CASSCPGGRWAYEQYF. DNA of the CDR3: TGTGCCAGCAGTTGCCCGGGGGGGCGGTGGGCCTACGAGCAGTACTTC.

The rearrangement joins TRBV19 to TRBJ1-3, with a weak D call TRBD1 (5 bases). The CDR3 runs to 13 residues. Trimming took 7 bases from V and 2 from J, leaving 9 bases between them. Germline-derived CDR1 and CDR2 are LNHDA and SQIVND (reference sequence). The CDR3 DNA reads TGTGCCAGTACAGGGCTAGCTGGAAACACCATATATTTT. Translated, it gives CASTGLAGNTIYF.

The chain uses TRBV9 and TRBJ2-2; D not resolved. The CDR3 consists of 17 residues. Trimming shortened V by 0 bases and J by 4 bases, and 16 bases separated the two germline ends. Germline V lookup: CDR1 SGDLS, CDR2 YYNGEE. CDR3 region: CASSVEAGQGRTGELFF. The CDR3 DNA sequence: TGTGCCAGCAGCGTAGAGGCAGGCCAAGGGCGCACCGGGGAGCTGTTTTTT.

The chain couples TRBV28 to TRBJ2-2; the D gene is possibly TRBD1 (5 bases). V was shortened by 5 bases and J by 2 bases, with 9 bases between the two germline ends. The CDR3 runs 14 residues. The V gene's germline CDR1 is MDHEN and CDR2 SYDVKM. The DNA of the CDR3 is TGTGCCAGCAGTCCTGGACATAACACCGGGGAGCTGTTTTTT. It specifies CASSPGHNTGELFF.

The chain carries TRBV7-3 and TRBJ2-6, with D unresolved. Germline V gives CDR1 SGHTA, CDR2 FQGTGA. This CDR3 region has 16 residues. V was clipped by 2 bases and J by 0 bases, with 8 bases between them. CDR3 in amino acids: CASSLSESSGANVLTF. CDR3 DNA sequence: TGTGCCAGCAGCTTATCGGAAAGCTCTGGGGCCAACGTCCTGACTTTC.

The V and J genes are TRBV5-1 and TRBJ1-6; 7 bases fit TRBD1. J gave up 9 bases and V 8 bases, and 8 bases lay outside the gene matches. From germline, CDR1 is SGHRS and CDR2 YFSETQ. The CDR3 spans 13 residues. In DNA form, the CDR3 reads TGCGCCAGTCGACAGGGTGACACTTCACCCCTCCACTTT. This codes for CASRQGDTSPLHF.

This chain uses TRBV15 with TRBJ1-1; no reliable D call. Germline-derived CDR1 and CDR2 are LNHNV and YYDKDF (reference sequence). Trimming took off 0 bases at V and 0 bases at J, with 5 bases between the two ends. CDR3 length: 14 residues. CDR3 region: CATSRDLLNTEAFF. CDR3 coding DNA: TGTGCCACCAGCAGAGATCTTCTGAACACTGAAGCTTTCTTT.

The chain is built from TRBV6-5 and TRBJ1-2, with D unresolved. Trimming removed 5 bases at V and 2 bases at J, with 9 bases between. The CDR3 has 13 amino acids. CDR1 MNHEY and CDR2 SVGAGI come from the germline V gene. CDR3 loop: CASSRAGNYGYTF. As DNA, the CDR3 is TGTGCCAGCAGTCGAGCAGGCAACTATGGCTACACCTTC.

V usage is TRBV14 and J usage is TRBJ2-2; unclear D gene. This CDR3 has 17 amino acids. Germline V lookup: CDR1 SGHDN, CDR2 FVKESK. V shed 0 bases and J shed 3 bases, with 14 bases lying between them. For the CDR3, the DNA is TGTGCCAGCAGCCAAGATCTTTCGGAGTGGTACACCGGGGAGCTGTTTTTT. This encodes CASSQDLSEWYTGELFF.

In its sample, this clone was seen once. The CDR3 DNA reads as TGTGCCAGCTCACCACTCGACAGGGCGGAAGCTTTCTTT. It translates to CASSPLDRAEAFF. The genes are TRBV18 and TRBJ1-1; TRBD1 agrees at 7 bases. This CDR3 region has 13 residues. The V gene's germline CDR1 is KGHSH and CDR2 LQKENI. J lost 8 bases, V lost 1 base, and 4 bases had no gene match.

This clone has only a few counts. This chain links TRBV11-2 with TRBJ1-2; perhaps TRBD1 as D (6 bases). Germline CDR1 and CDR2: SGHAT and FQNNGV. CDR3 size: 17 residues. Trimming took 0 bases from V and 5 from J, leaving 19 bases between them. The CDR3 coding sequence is TGTGCCAGCAGCTTAGATTTAGGACAGCCGACTCAGTATGGCTACACCTTC. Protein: CASSLDLGQPTQYGYTF.

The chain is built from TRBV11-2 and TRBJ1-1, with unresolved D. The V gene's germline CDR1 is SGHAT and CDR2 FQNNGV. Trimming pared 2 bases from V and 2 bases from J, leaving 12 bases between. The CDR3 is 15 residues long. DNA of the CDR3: TGTGCCAGCAGCTTATCCCCGAGCCTTAACACTGAAGCTTTCTTT. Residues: CASSLSPSLNTEAFF.

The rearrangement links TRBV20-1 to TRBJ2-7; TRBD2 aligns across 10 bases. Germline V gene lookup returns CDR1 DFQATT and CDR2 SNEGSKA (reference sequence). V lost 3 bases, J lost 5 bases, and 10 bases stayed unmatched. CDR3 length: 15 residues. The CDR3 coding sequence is TGCAGTGCTAGTGCCCCTAGCGGGAGTTACAACGAGCAGTACTTC. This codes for CSASAPSGSYNEQYF.

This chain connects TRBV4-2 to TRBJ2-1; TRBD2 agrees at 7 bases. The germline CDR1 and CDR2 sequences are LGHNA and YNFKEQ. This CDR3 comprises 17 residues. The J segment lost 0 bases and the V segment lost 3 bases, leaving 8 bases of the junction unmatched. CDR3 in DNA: TGTGCCAGCAGCCAGGGGAGCGGGGCCCCCTCCTACAATGAGCAGTTCTTC. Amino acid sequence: CASSQGSGAPSYNEQFF.